Below are 14 T cell receptor beta chains sequenced from a single sample in a study of cytomegalovirus exposure and HLA in healthy donors. PCR was performed using 60 Vbeta and 13 Jbeta primers. Profiled with immunoSEQ multiplex PCR; TCRdb holds only in-frame clones, not every one. Among under 200,000 clones listed, approximately 77% were seen once. The sample consisted of PBMCs. The receptor source for this set is a male donor in good health and CMV-seropositive.

DNA of the CDR3: TGTGCCAGCAGTCGCACAGGGACACAAGCGACAGATACGCAGTATTTT. Residues: CASSRTGTQATDTQYF. The chain links TRBV11-2 to TRBJ2-3, with D possibly being TRBD1 (6 bases). Trimming cost V 6 bases and J 3 bases, with 19 bases left between them. Germline V gene sequence: CDR1 SGHAT, CDR2 FQNNGV. The CDR3 has 16 amino acids.

The rearrangement joins TRBV27 to TRBJ2-7, with 10 bases fitting TRBD2. The CDR3 has 15 amino acids. Germline lookup yields CDR1 MNHEY and CDR2 SMNVEV (reference sequence). V dropped 6 bases and J dropped 4; count of bases not matched to a gene: 9. The CDR3 coding sequence is TGTGCCAGCAGGCCCTTAGCGGGGGGACTATACGAGCAGTACTTC. Translating gives CASRPLAGGLYEQYF.

The chain uses TRBV19 and TRBJ1-4; D is uncertain. The length of the CDR3 is 15 residues. Germline V CDR1 and CDR2: LNHDA, SQIVND (reference sequence). V dropped 3 bases and J dropped 0 bases, with 8 bases sitting between them. The CDR3 protein is CASSMGRATNEKLFF. CDR3 sequence (DNA): TGTGCCAGTAGTATGGGCAGAGCAACTAATGAAAAACTGTTTTTT.

This chain connects TRBV11-3 to TRBJ2-2; a weak D match, TRBD1 (5 bases). The CDR3 is 14 residues long. The V and J ends lost 5 bases and 6 bases respectively, with 13 bases between them. Germline CDR1 and CDR2: SGHNT and YENEEA. The CDR3 sequence is CASSKRGHPGELFF. The CDR3 DNA reads TGTGCCAGCAGCAAACGCGGACATCCCGGGGAGCTGTTTTTT.

This clone was observed once. V is TRBV2 and J is TRBJ2-2; 7 bases map to TRBD1. This CDR3 region has 15 residues. The ends lost 6 bases at V and 1 base at J; junction bases unmatched: 5. The germline gives CDR1 SNHLY, CDR2 FYNNEI. CDR3 in amino acids: CASREQGWNTGELFF. CDR3 bases: TGTGCCAGCAGGGAACAGGGGTGGAACACCGGGGAGCTGTTTTTT.

This clone was found once. The chain recombines TRBV11-1 with TRBJ2-2; D might be TRBD1 (6 bases). The V end lost 5 bases, the J end lost 4 bases, and 14 bases lay between the germline ends. The CDR3 loop spans 15 amino acids. Germline V lookup: CDR1 SGHAT, CDR2 FQDESV (reference sequence). DNA of the CDR3: TGTGCCAGCAGCCAATACAGGGACGCCACCGGGGAGCTGTTTTTT. Its protein product is CASSQYRDATGELFF.

J is TRBJ1-1 and V is TRBV19; weak D call: TRBD1 (6 bases). Germline-derived CDR1 and CDR2 are LNHDA and SQIVND (reference sequence). This CDR3 spans 14 amino acids. Trimming pared 5 bases from V and 0 bases from J, leaving 10 bases between. CDR3 amino acids: CASSPQGMNTEAFF. DNA of the CDR3: TGTGCCAGTAGTCCCCAGGGGATGAACACTGAAGCTTTCTTT.

The chain links TRBV5-6 to TRBJ1-2; D is ambiguous. The CDR3 runs to 13 residues. From germline, CDR1 is SGHDT and CDR2 YYEEEE. The V gene lost 0 bases and the J gene lost 3 bases, with 6 bases spanning the gap. The CDR3 sequence is CASSLDGYYGYTF. Here the CDR3 DNA reads TGTGCCAGCAGCTTGGACGGGTACTATGGCTACACCTTC.

The J gene is TRBJ2-3, the V gene TRBV27, with 11 bases aligning to TRBD2. Trimming cost V 4 bases and J 3 bases; bases outside gene matches: 9. Germline assignment: CDR1 MNHEY and CDR2 SMNVEV (reference sequence). CDR3 length: 17 residues. This CDR3 reads CASSSALTSGGTDTQYF. The DNA for the CDR3 is TGTGCCAGCAGTTCTGCCCTAACTAGCGGGGGTACAGATACGCAGTATTTT.

The genes are TRBV19 and TRBJ1-1, with 7 bases identical to TRBD1. From germline, CDR1 is LNHDA and CDR2 SQIVND (reference sequence). The V segment lost 11 bases and the J segment 1 base; nucleotides outside the gene matches: 10. The length of the CDR3 is 14 residues. CDR3 coding DNA: TGTGCCGCTGGGGCGAGGACAGGGAACACTGAAGCTTTCTTT. This gives the protein CAAGARTGNTEAFF. The variable domain in full, with the rest retrieved from reference TRBV19 and TRBJ1-1, is DGGITQSPKYLFRKEGQNVTLSCEQNLNHDAMYWYRQDPGQGLRLIYYSQIVNDFQKGDIAEGYSVSREKKESFPLTVTSAQKNPTAFYLCAAGARTGNTEAFFGQGTRLTVV.

The V and J genes are TRBV19 and TRBJ2-5, with TRBD1 identical over 8 bases. The germline CDR1 and CDR2 sequences are LNHDA and SQIVND (reference sequence). J gave up 5 bases and V 3 bases, and 14 bases lay outside the gene matches. This CDR3 comprises 17 residues. CDR3 protein: CASSIYTGGASKETQYF. The CDR3 coding sequence is TGTGCCAGTAGTATTTATACAGGGGGAGCTTCGAAGGAGACCCAGTACTTC.

The rearrangement links TRBV5-1 to TRBJ1-4; D is perhaps TRBD1 (5 bases). The V gene's germline CDR1 is SGHRS and CDR2 YFSETQ. The CDR3 length is 14 residues. The V and J ends lost 1 base and 3 bases respectively, with 7 bases between them. The CDR3 protein is CASSLTGSNEKLFF. CDR3 sequence (DNA): TGCGCCAGCAGCTTGACAGGATCTAATGAAAAACTGTTTTTT.

The chain carries TRBV5-4 and TRBJ2-7; 9 bases are a match to TRBD2. Germline V gives CDR1 SGHNT, CDR2 YYREEE (reference sequence). V lost 4 bases to trimming and J lost 2 bases; unmatched junction nucleotides: 7. The CDR3 totals 15 residues. In DNA, the CDR3 is TGTGCCAGCAGCCCTGGGCGGGGGGGCCCCTACGAGCAGTACTTC. This codes for CASSPGRGGPYEQYF. The full variable domain, completed using reference TRBV5-4 and TRBJ2-7, is ETGVTQSPTHLIKTRGQQVTLRCSSQSGHNTVSWYQQALGQGPQFIFQYYREEENGRGNFPPRFSGLQFPNYSSELNVNALELDDSALYLCASSPGRGGPYEQYFGPGTRLTVT.

The V and J genes are TRBV2 and TRBJ2-7; TRBD2 might be the D (5 bases). This CDR3 comprises 15 residues. Germline CDR1 is SNHLY and CDR2 is FYNNEI. With 4 bases removed from V and 7 bases from J, the gap between germline ends came to 20 bases. The CDR3 reads CASSGPGGPWEEQYF. CDR3 DNA sequence: TGTGCCAGCAGTGGGCCGGGCGGGCCTTGGGAAGAGCAGTACTTC.